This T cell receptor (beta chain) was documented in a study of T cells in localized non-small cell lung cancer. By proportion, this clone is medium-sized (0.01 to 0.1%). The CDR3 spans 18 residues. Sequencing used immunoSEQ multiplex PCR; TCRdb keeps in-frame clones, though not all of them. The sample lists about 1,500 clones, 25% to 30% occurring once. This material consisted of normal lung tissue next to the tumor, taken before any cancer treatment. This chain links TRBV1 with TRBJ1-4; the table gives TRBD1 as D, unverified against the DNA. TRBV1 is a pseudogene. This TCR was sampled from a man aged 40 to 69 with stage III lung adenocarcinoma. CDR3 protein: CASSQDLPDGTAHEKLFF. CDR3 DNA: TGCGCCAGCAGCCAAGATCTACCTGACGGGACAGCTCATGAAAAACTGTTTTTT.